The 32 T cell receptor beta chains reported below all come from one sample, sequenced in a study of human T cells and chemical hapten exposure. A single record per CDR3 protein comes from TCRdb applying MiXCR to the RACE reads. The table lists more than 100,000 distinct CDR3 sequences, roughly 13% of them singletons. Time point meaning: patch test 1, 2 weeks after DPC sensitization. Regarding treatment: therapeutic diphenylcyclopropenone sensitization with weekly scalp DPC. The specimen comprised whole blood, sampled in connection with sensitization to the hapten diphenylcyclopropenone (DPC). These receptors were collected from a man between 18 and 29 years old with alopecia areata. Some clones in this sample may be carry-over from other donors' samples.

The CDR3 is CASSFRTANYNEQFF. In DNA form, the CDR3 reads TGTGCCAGCAGTTTTAGAACAGCCAACTACAATGAGCAGTTCTTC. The gene calls are TRBV12-3 or TRBV12-4 and TRBJ2-1, with D hard to call. V lost 3 bases and J lost 3, with 12 bases in between. This CDR3 comprises 15 residues.

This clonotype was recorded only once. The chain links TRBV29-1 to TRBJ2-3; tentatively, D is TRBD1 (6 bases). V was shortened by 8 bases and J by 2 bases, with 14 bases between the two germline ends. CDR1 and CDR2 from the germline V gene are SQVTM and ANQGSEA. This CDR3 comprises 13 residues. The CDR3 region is CSSQGFNTDTQYF. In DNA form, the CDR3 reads TGCAGCTCACAGGGTTTCAACACAGATACGCAGTATTTT.

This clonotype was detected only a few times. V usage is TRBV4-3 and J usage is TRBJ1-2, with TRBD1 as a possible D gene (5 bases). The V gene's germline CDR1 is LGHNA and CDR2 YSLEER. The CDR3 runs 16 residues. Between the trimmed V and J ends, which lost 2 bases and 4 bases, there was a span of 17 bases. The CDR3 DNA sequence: TGCGCCAGCAGCCAATCCTACTCTACAGGATTCTATGGCTACACCTTC. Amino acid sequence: CASSQSYSTGFYGYTF.

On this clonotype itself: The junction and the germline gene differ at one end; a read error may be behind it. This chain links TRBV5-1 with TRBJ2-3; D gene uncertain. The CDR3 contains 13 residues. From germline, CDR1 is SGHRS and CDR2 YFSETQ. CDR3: CTSSLPVTDTQYF. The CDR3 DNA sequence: TGCACCAGCAGCTTGCCGGTAACAGATACGCAGTATTTT.

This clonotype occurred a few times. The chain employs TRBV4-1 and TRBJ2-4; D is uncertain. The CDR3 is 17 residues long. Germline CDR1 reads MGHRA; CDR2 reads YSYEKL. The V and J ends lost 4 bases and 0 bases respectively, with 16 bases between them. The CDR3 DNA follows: TGCGCCAGCAGCCCTATCTCCCAAGTCCTAGCCAAAAACATTCAGTACTTC. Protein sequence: CASSPISQVLAKNIQYF.

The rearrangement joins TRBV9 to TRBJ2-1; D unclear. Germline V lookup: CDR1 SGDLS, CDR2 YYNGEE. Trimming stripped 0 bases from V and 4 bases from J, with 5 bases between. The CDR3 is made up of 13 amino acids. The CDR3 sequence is CASSVEGYNEQFF. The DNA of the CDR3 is TGTGCCAGCAGCGTAGAAGGGTACAATGAGCAGTTCTTC.

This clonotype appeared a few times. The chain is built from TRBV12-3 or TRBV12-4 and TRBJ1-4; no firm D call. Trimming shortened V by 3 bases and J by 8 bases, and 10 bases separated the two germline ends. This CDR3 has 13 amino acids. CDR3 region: CASSFPGSEKLFF. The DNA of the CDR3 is TGTGCCAGCAGTTTCCCGGGGAGCGAAAAACTGTTTTTT.

The CDR3 DNA sequence: TGTGCCAGCAGTGAAAAATATCAGCCCCAGCATTTT. It yields the protein CASSEKYQPQHF. This chain links TRBV6-1 with TRBJ1-5; the D is unclear. Germline CDR1 MNHNS, CDR2 SASEGT. V dropped 2 bases and J dropped 5 bases, with 4 bases sitting between them. This CDR3 is 12 amino acids long.

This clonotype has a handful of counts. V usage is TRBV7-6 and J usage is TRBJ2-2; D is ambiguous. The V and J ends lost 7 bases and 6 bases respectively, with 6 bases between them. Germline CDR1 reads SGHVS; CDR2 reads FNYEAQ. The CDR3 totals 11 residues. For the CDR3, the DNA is TGTGCCAGCACAGGAGCCGGGGAGCTGTTTTTT. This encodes CASTGAGELFF. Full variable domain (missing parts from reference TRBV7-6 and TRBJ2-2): GAGVSQSPRYKVTKRGQDVALRCDPISGHVSLYWYRQALGQGPEFLTYFNYEAQQDKSGLPNDRFSAERPEGSISTLTIQRTEQRDSAMYRCASTGAGELFFGEGSRLTVL.

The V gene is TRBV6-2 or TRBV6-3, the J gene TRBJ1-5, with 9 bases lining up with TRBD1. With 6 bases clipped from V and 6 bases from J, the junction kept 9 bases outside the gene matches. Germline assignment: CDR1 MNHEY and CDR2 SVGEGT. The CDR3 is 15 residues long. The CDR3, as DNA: TGTGCCAGCAGCCAACAGGGGGCGAGAGGTCAGCCCCAGCATTTT. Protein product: CASSQQGARGQPQHF.

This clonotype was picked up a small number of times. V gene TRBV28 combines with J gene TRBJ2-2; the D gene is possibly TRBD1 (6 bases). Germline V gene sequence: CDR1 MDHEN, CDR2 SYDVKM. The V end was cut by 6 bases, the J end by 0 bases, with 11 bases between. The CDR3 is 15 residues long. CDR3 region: CASSPRGANTGELFF. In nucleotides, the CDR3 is TGTGCCAGCAGCCCCAGGGGCGCGAACACCGGGGAGCTGTTTTTT.

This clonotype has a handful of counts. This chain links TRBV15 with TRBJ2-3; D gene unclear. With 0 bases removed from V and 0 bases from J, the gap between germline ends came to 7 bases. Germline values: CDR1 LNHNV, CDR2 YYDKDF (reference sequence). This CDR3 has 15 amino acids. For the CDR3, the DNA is TGTGCCACCAGCAGAGAGCCCAAAAGCACAGATACGCAGTATTTT. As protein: CATSREPKSTDTQYF.

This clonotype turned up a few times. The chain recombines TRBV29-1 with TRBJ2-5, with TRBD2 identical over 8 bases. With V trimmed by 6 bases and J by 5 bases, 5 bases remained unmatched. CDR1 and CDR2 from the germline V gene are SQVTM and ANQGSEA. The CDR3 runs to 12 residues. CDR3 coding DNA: TGCAGCGTCGGGGGGGCTCTGGAGACCCAGTACTTC. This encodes CSVGGALETQYF.

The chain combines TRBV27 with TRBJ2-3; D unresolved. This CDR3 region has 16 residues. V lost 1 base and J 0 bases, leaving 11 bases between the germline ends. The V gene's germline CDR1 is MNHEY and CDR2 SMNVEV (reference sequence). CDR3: CASSLFSRVSTDTQYF. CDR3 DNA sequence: TGTGCCAGCAGTTTATTTTCCCGGGTTAGCACAGATACGCAGTATTTT.

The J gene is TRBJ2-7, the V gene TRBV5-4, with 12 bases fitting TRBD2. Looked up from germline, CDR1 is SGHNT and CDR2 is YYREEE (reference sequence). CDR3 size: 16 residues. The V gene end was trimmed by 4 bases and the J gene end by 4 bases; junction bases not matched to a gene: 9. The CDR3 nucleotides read TGTGCCAGCAGCGGAACTAGCGGGGGGCCTTTTTACGAGCAGTACTTC. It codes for CASSGTSGGPFYEQYF. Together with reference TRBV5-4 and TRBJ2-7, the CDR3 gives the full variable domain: ETGVTQSPTHLIKTRGQQVTLRCSSQSGHNTVSWYQQALGQGPQFIFQYYREEENGRGNFPPRFSGLQFPNYSSELNVNALELDDSALYLCASSGTSGGPFYEQYFGPGTRLTVT.

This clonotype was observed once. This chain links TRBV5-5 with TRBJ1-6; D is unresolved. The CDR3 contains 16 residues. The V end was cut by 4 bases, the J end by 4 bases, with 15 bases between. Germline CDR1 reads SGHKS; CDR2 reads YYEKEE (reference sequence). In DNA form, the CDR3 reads TGTGCCAGCAGCCCCGCTCGGAACAATTATAATTCACCCCTCCACTTT. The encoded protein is CASSPARNNYNSPLHF.

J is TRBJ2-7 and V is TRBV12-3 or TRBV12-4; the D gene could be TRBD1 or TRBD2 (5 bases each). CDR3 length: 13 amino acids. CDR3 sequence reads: CVSSPNGAYEQYV. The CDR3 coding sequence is TGTGTCAGCAGTCCCAACGGGGCGTACGAGCAGTACGTC.

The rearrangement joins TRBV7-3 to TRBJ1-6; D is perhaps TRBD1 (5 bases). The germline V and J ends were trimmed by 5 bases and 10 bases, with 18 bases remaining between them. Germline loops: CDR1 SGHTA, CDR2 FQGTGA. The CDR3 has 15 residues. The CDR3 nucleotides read TGTGCCAGCAGCCCAACCGCAGGGTACGGGTCACCCCTCCACTTT. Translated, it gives CASSPTAGYGSPLHF.

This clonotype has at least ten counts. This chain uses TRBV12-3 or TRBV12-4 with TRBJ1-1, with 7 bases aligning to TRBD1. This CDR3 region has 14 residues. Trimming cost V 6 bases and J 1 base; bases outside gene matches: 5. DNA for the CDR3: TGTGCCAGCAGCCCGCGGACAGGGAACACTGAAGCTTTCTTT. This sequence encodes CASSPRTGNTEAFF.

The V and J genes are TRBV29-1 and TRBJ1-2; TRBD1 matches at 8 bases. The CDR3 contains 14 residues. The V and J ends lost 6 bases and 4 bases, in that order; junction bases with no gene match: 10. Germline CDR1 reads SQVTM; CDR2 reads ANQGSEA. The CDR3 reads CSVGTGDPSYGYTF. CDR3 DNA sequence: TGCAGCGTGGGGACAGGAGATCCTTCCTATGGCTACACCTTC.

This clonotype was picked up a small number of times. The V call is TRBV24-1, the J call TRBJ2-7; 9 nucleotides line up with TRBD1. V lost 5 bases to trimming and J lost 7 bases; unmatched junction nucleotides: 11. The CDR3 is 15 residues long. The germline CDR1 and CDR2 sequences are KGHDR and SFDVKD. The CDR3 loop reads CATSVGTGSYDEQYF. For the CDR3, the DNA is TGTGCCACCAGTGTCGGGACAGGGAGCTACGATGAGCAGTACTTC.

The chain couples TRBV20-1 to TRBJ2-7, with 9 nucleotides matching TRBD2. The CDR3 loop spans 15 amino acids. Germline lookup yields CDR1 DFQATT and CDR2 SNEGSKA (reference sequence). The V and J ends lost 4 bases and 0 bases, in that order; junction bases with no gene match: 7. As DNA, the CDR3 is TGCAGTGCTAACCGAGCGGGGGGCTCCTCCTACGAGCAGTACTTC. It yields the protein CSANRAGGSSYEQYF.

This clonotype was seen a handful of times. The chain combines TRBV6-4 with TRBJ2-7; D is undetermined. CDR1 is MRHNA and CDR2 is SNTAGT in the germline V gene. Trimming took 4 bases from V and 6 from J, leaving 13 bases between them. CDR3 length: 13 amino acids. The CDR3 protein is CASSVQLLSEQYF. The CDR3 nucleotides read TGTGCCAGCAGTGTCCAGCTCCTCTCCGAGCAGTACTTC.

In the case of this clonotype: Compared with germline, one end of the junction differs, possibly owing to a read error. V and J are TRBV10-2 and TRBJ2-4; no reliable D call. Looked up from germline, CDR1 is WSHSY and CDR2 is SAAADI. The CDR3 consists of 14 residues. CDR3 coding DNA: TGCGCCAGCGGTGAGTTAACAGTCAAAAACATTCAGTACTTC. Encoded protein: CASGELTVKNIQYF.

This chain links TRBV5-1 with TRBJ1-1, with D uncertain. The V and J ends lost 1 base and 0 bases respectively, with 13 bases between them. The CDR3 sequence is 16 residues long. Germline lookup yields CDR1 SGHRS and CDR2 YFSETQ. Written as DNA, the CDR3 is TGCGCCAGCAGCTTGACGGGAAACAACATGAACACTGAAGCTTTCTTT. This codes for CASSLTGNNMNTEAFF.

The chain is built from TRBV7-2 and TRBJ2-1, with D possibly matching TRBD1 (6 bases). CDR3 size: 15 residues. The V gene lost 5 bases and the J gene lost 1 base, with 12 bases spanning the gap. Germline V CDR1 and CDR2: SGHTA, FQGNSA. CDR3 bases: TGTGCCAGCAGCCCCACGAGGGGGTCCTACAATGAGCAGTTCTTC. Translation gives CASSPTRGSYNEQFF.

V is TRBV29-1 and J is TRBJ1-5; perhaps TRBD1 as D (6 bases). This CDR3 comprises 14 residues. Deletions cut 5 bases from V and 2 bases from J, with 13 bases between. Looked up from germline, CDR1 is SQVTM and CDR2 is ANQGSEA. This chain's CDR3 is CSVCEGGRNQPQHF. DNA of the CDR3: TGCAGCGTTTGTGAGGGGGGTCGCAATCAGCCCCAGCATTTT.

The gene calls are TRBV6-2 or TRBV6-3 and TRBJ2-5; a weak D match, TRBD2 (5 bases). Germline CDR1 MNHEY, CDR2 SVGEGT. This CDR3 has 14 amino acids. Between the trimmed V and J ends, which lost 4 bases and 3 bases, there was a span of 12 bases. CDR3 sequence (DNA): TGTGCCAGCAGTTTTGCAGCGGCGGAAGAGACCCAGTACTTC. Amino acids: CASSFAAAEETQYF.

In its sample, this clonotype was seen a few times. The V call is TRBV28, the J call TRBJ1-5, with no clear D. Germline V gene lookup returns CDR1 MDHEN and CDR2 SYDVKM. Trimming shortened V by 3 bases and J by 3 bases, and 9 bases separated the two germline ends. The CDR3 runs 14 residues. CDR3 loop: CASSLIQPNQPQHF. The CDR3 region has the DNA TGTGCCAGCAGTTTGATTCAGCCCAATCAGCCCCAGCATTTT.

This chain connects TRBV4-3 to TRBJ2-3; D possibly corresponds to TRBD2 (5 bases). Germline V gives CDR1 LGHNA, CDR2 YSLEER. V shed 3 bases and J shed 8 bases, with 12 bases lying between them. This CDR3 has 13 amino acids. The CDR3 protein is CASSHKKSGTQYF. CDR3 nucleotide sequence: TGCGCCAGCAGCCATAAGAAGAGCGGTACGCAGTATTTT.

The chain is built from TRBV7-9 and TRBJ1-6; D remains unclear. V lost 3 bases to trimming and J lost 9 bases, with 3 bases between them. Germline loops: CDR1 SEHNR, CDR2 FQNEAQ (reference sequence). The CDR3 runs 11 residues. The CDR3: CASSLGSPLHF. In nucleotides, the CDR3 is TGTGCCAGCAGCTTGGGTTCACCCCTCCACTTT.

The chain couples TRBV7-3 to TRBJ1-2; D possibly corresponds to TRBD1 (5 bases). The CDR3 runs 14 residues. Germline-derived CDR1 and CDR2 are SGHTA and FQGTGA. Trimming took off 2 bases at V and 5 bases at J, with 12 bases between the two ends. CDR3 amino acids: CASSLGAVLYGYTF. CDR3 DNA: TGTGCCAGCAGCTTAGGGGCTGTTTTATATGGCTACACCTTC. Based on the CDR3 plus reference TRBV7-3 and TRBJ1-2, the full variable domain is GAGVSQTPSNKVTEKGKYVELRCDPISGHTALYWYRQSLGQGPEFLIYFQGTGAADDSGLPNDRFFAVRPEGSVSTLKIQRTERGDSAVYLCASSLGAVLYGYTFGSGTRLTVV.